A single TCR beta chain is shown here with its context. Antigen: not known. These data belong to a study of CD8 T cells in Susac syndrome. Findings of the study overall: The study conceded that relatively few individuals underwent its TCR sequencing and HLA analysis.

From blood CD8+ and CD4+ T cells, the TCR beta chain was sequenced. TEMRA cells were enriched by FACS, and CD4+ and CD8+ T cells were negatively isolated. The RNA, about 0.5 to 1 ug, was put through reverse transcription using random hexamers. The CDR3 of TCR beta was amplified by immunoSEQ multiplex PCR across 54 Vbeta and 13 Jbeta. MiXCR, run by TCRdb on the immunoSEQ multiplex PCR reads, gives a single entry per CDR3 protein. The sample consists of under 200,000 distinct CDR3 sequences, around 94% of them appearing once. Germline V lookup: CDR1 KGHDR, CDR2 SFDVKD. This CDR3 spans 12 amino acids. V lost 1 base and J lost 10; bases outside the gene matches: 0.

What was sequenced was CD4+ T cells from PBMCs. The rearrangement links TRBV24-1 to TRBJ2-1; the match to TRBD1 covers 7 bases. The TCR comes from a human donor in good health. The CDR3 region is CATSDFRGEQFF. CDR3 bases: TGTGCCACCAGTGATTTCAGGGGGGAGCAGTTCTTC.